This T cell receptor beta chain came from a study of blood T cell repertoires in COVID-19. V was trimmed by 8 bases and J by 0 bases, leaving 11 bases between them. Germline loops: CDR1 WSHSY, CDR2 SAAADI. The CDR3 consists of 14 residues. Only one count was recorded for this clone. Produced via immunoSEQ multiplex PCR; TCRdb's table is partial and in-frame only. Of 30,000 to 45,000 clones listed, approximately 88% are singletons. The chain employs TRBV10-2 and TRBJ1-5, with D hard to call. The TCR comes from a human donor in a cohort sampled during active COVID-19. The source material was peripheral blood. DNA of the CDR3: TGCGCCAGCGGCAACGGGGATAGCAATCAGCCCCAGCATTTT. Protein: CASGNGDSNQPQHF.